The 18 T cell receptor beta chains presented below share a single source sample, sequenced in a study of blood T cell repertoires in COVID-19. Data came from immunoSEQ multiplex PCR; TCRdb stores just in-frame clones and leaves some out. The table has 200,000 to 250,000 clones, roughly 90% seen once. Sequences were obtained from PBMCs or T cells enriched from blood (not recorded which). All receptors come from a man aged 30 to 45 who had been exposed to COVID-19.

The chain links TRBV9 to TRBJ2-1; TRBD1 matches 9 bases. Trimming removed 3 bases from V and 3 bases from J; junction bases left unmatched: 4. CDR1 is SGDLS and CDR2 is YYNGEE in the germline V gene. There are 15 residues in the CDR3. The CDR3 is CASSEGQGDYNEQFF. CDR3 DNA sequence: TGTGCCAGCAGCGAGGGACAGGGAGACTACAATGAGCAGTTCTTC.

The chain combines TRBV6-5 with TRBJ1-3; possible D gene TRBD1, 5 bases. From germline, CDR1 is MNHEY and CDR2 SVGAGI. The CDR3 loop spans 15 amino acids. Trimming removed 9 bases at V and 0 bases at J, with 15 bases between. CDR3 residues: CASCEQANSGNTIYF. CDR3 DNA sequence: TGTGCCAGTTGCGAACAGGCTAACTCTGGAAACACCATATATTTT.

The V and J genes are TRBV19 and TRBJ1-2; D is perhaps TRBD1 (6 bases). CDR1 and CDR2 from the germline V gene are LNHDA and SQIVND (reference sequence). V was pared by 4 bases and J by 8 bases, with 17 bases between. This CDR3 comprises 14 residues. In DNA, the CDR3 is TGTGCCAGTAGTACGGGAACAGGGTTAGGAGGCTACACCTTC. It yields the protein CASSTGTGLGGYTF.

The chain uses TRBV4-3 and TRBJ1-4; 7 bases are a match to TRBD1. CDR1 and CDR2 from the germline V gene are LGHNA and YSLEER. Unmatched junction bases numbered 7, after V lost 0 bases and J lost 6 bases. The CDR3 runs to 16 residues. The CDR3 protein is CASSQDLGRGDEKLFF. The CDR3 DNA reads TGCGCCAGCAGCCAAGATTTAGGCAGGGGGGATGAAAAACTGTTTTTT.

V and J are TRBV5-1 and TRBJ2-7, with 8 bases aligning to TRBD2. V lost 3 bases to trimming and J lost 5 bases; unmatched junction nucleotides: 7. Germline assignment: CDR1 SGHRS and CDR2 YFSETQ. CDR3 length: 14 amino acids. The CDR3 region is CASSSGLASDEQYF. The CDR3, as DNA: TGCGCCAGCAGCTCCGGACTAGCTTCGGACGAGCAGTACTTC.

CDR3 residues: CASSQSGTVDYEQYF. DNA for the CDR3: TGCGCCAGCAGCCAATCCGGGACAGTTGATTACGAGCAGTACTTC. The chain links TRBV4-1 to TRBJ2-7; 7 bases line up with TRBD1. With 2 bases clipped from V and 4 bases from J, the junction kept 8 bases outside the gene matches. Germline V lookup: CDR1 MGHRA, CDR2 YSYEKL. The CDR3 contains 15 residues.

This rearrangement joins TRBV6-5 to TRBJ1-2, with 8 positions matching TRBD1. V was pared by 10 bases and J by 8 bases, with 15 bases of the junction left unmatched. The CDR3 spans 14 residues. In germline, CDR1 is MNHEY, CDR2 SVGAGI. The CDR3 sequence: CATKESQGALGYTF. CDR3 nucleotides: TGTGCCACTAAAGAGAGTCAGGGGGCGTTAGGCTACACCTTC.

J is TRBJ2-1 and V is TRBV5-1; 7 bases line up with TRBD2. V trimming: 3 bases; J trimming: 6 bases; junction bases outside the gene matches: 9. The CDR3 covers 15 residues. Germline V gives CDR1 SGHRS, CDR2 YFSETQ. CDR3 in amino acids: CASSYQTGGFNEQFF. For the CDR3, the DNA is TGCGCCAGCAGCTACCAAACGGGAGGTTTCAATGAGCAGTTCTTC. The entire variable domain, with the rest obtained from reference TRBV5-1 and TRBJ2-1, is as follows: KAGVTQTPRYLIKTRGQQVTLSCSPISGHRSVSWYQQTPGQGLQFLFEYFSETQRNKGNFPGRFSGRQFSNSRSEMNVSTLELGDSALYLCASSYQTGGFNEQFFGPGTRLTVL.

The chain employs TRBV4-3 and TRBJ1-4; no clear D. V lost 0 bases and J 12 bases, leaving 8 bases between the germline ends. Per the germline V gene, CDR1 is LGHNA and CDR2 is YSLEER. This CDR3 has 12 amino acids. CDR3 in amino acids: CASSQEGEELFF. The CDR3, as DNA: TGCGCCAGCAGCCAAGAGGGAGAGGAACTGTTTTTT.

The genes are TRBV11-3 and TRBJ2-2; the match to TRBD1 covers 12 bases. The CDR3 consists of 17 residues. V was pared by 5 bases and J by 3 bases, with 7 bases of the junction left unmatched. Germline CDR1 reads SGHNT; CDR2 reads YENEEA. The CDR3 nucleotides read TGTGCCAGCAGCACTCGGGACAGGGGGCCTGACACCGGGGAGCTGTTTTTT. Translation: CASSTRDRGPDTGELFF.

As DNA, the CDR3 is TGTGCCAGCAGCCGGGACAGGGGAGGGTACGAGCAGTACTTC. Amino acid sequence: CASSRDRGGYEQYF. The chain joins TRBV3-1 (or the pseudogene TRBV3-2) to TRBJ2-7, with TRBD1 matching over 10 bases. V lost 4 bases and J lost 4; bases outside the gene matches: 4. CDR1 LGHDT and CDR2 YNNKEL come from the germline V gene (reference sequence). There are 14 residues in the CDR3.

This chain links TRBV27 with TRBJ1-1; 7 bases line up with TRBD1. Trimming cost V 2 bases and J 8 bases; bases outside gene matches: 5. The CDR3 loop spans 13 amino acids. Germline V gene sequence: CDR1 MNHEY, CDR2 SMNVEV (reference sequence). The CDR3 protein is CASSLSWGQEAFF. DNA of the CDR3: TGTGCCAGCAGTTTAAGTTGGGGACAGGAAGCTTTCTTT.

The chain combines TRBV11-3 with TRBJ2-1; 8 nucleotides align to TRBD2. The CDR3 totals 15 residues. With 1 base clipped from V and 4 bases from J, the junction kept 3 bases outside the gene matches. CDR1 is SGHNT, CDR2 YENEEA, per germline. The CDR3 DNA is TGTGCCAGCAGCTTAGTAGCGGGGCATTACAATGAGCAGTTCTTC. Amino acids: CASSLVAGHYNEQFF.

The chain recombines TRBV27 with TRBJ2-5, with a possible D match to TRBD2 (5 bases). The CDR3 contains 14 residues. Germline V gene sequence: CDR1 MNHEY, CDR2 SMNVEV (reference sequence). Trimming shortened V by 3 bases and J by 5 bases, and 13 bases separated the two germline ends. The CDR3 is CASSLHRERETQYF. DNA of the CDR3: TGTGCCAGCAGTTTGCACCGGGAACGCGAGACCCAGTACTTC.

The J gene is TRBJ2-7, the V gene TRBV7-2; D is perhaps TRBD2 (5 bases). Trimming cost V 5 bases and J 3 bases, with 11 bases left between them. The CDR3 sequence is 13 residues long. Germline loops: CDR1 SGHTA, CDR2 FQGNSA. CDR3 bases: TGTGCCAGCAGCCGCGTCCGGGACTACGAGCAGTACTTC. It yields the protein CASSRVRDYEQYF.

This clone came up once. The chain joins TRBV30 to TRBJ2-2, with a weak D call TRBD2 (8 bases). Germline V gene data show CDR1 as GTSNPN and CDR2 as SVGIG (reference sequence). This CDR3 has 18 amino acids. Trimming took off 3 bases at V and 7 bases at J, with 27 bases between the two ends. CDR3 protein: CAWRPPGGGAGGYGELFF. Here the CDR3 DNA reads TGTGCCTGGAGGCCCCCGGGAGGGGGCGCCGGAGGTTACGGGGAGCTGTTTTTT. The full variable domain, in which reference TRBV30 and TRBJ2-2 provide the parts outside the CDR3, is SQTIHQWPATLVQPVGSPLSLECTVEGTSNPNLYWYRQAAGRGLQLLFYSVGIGQISSEVPQNLSASRPQDRQFILSSKKLLLSDSGFYLCAWRPPGGGAGGYGELFFGEGSRLTVL.

This clone was seen only once. The V call is TRBV15, the J call TRBJ2-2, with a possible D match to TRBD2 (5 bases). Deletions cut 1 base from V and 3 bases from J, with 6 bases between. Per germline, CDR1 LNHNV and CDR2 YYDKDF (reference sequence). The CDR3 sequence is 14 residues long. CDR3 in DNA: TGTGCCACCAGCAGAGTCGGGGACACCGGGGAGCTGTTTTTT. Its translation is CATSRVGDTGELFF.

The chain combines TRBV4-3 with TRBJ2-5; no reliable D call. Looked up from germline, CDR1 is LGHNA and CDR2 is YSLEER. The CDR3 consists of 14 residues. Trimming cost V 4 bases and J 4 bases, with 13 bases left between them. The CDR3 nucleotides are TGCGCCAGCAGCCCCGAAAGCCATGGAGAGACCCAGTACTTC. This codes for CASSPESHGETQYF.